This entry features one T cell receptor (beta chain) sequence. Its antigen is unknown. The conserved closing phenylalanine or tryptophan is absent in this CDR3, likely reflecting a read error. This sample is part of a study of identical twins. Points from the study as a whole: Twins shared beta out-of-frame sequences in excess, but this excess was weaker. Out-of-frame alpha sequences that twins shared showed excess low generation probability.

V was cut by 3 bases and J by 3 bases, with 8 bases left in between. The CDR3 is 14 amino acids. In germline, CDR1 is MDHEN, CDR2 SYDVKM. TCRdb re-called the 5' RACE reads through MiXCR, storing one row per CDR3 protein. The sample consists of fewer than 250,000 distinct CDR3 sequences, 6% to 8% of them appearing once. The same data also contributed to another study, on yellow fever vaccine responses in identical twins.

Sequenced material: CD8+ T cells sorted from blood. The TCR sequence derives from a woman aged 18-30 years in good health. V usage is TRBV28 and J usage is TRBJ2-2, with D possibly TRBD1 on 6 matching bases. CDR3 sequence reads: CASSLRGYTGELFL. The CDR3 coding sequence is TGTGCCAGCAGTTTGAGGGGGTACACCGGGGAGCTGTTTCTT.